Shown below are 29 T cell receptor beta chains from a single sample sequenced in a study of blood T cell repertoires in COVID-19. Libraries were prepared by immunoSEQ multiplex PCR; TCRdb keeps only in-frame clonotypes and omits some of them. The data show approximately 150,000 clones, around 87% seen once. The sequencing sample was made of peripheral blood. Receptors originate from an elderly man with acute or convalescent COVID-19.

Here the CDR3 DNA reads TGTGCCAGCAGTTTTTGGCCGACAGACCTTAATGAAAAACTGTTTTTT. Protein sequence: CASSFWPTDLNEKLFF. The chain combines TRBV27 with TRBJ1-4, with D perhaps TRBD1 (5 bases). The germline V and J ends were trimmed by 3 bases and 4 bases, with 15 bases remaining between them. There are 16 residues in the CDR3. Germline values: CDR1 MNHEY, CDR2 SMNVEV (reference sequence).

The chain recombines TRBV10-1 with TRBJ1-1; possible D gene TRBD1, 6 bases. Trimming removed 6 bases from V and 4 bases from J, with 15 bases in between. Germline assignment: CDR1 WNHNN and CDR2 SYGVQD (reference sequence). There are 14 residues in the CDR3. In DNA, the CDR3 is TGCGCCAGCAGCCCGGACAGCGTGGGCACTGAAGCTTTCTTT. This sequence encodes CASSPDSVGTEAFF.

This rearrangement joins TRBV28 to TRBJ2-5; maybe TRBD2 (6 bases). V was pared by 3 bases and J by 6 bases, with 8 bases between. CDR3 length: 12 residues. CDR1 and CDR2 (germline): MDHEN, SYDVKM. The CDR3 DNA reads TGTGCCAGCAGTTTCGGAGGGAAGACCCAGTACTTC. Its translation: CASSFGGKTQYF. The complete variable domain, with remaining parts taken from reference TRBV28 and TRBJ2-5, reads DVKVTQSSRYLVKRTGEKVFLECVQDMDHENMFWYRQDPGLGLRLIYFSYDVKMKEKGDIPEGYSVSREKKERFSLILESASTNQTSMYLCASSFGGKTQYFGPGTRLLVL.

This rearrangement joins TRBV9 to TRBJ1-1; a weak D match, TRBD1 (5 bases). From germline, CDR1 is SGDLS and CDR2 YYNGEE. The CDR3 extends over 13 amino acids. V was pared by 0 bases and J by 10 bases, with 13 bases between. DNA for the CDR3: TGTGCCAGCAGCGTAGTTGGGCAGGGTTCAGCTTTCTTT. Translated: CASSVVGQGSAFF.

V usage is TRBV15 and J usage is TRBJ2-7, with 8 bases aligning to TRBD1. The germline CDR1 and CDR2 sequences are LNHNV and YYDKDF (reference sequence). V was clipped by 5 bases and J by 2 bases; unmatched bases: 5. The length of the CDR3 is 14 residues. The CDR3 bases are TGTGCCACCAGCGGACGACAGGGGCCCTACGAGCAGTACTTC. Translating gives CATSGRQGPYEQYF. Variable domain in full (rest from reference TRBV15 and TRBJ2-7): DAMVIQNPRYQVTQFGKPVTLSCSQTLNHNVMYWYQQKSSQAPKLLFHYYDKDFNNEADTPDNFQSRRPNTSFCFLDIRSPGLGDTAMYLCATSGRQGPYEQYFGPGTRLTVT.

The chain uses TRBV5-8 and TRBJ1-1, with D unresolved. V gave up 1 base and J gave up 4 bases, with 14 bases separating them. Germline CDR1 is SGHTS and CDR2 is YDEGEE. This CDR3 spans 15 amino acids. CDR3 in amino acids: CASSLSLAGTTEAFF. The CDR3 nucleotides are TGTGCCAGCAGCTTGTCGTTGGCAGGTACCACTGAAGCTTTCTTT.

The chain uses TRBV6-5 and TRBJ2-5; weak D call: TRBD2 (6 bases). In germline, CDR1 is MNHEY, CDR2 SVGAGI. V gave up 0 bases and J gave up 6 bases, with 11 bases separating them. This CDR3 contains 14 residues. CDR3 coding DNA: TGTGCCAGCAGTTACTCTGGGGGGACCAAGACCCAGTACTTC. Translating gives CASSYSGGTKTQYF.

V and J are TRBV6-5 and TRBJ2-1; 8 bases fit TRBD1. This CDR3 comprises 13 residues. V shed 6 bases and J 6 bases; nucleotides not matched to a gene: 4. CDR1 and CDR2 from the germline V gene are MNHEY and SVGAGI. CDR3: CASRRGTGNEQFF. In DNA form, the CDR3 reads TGTGCCAGCAGAAGAGGGACAGGCAATGAGCAGTTCTTC.

CDR3 DNA sequence: TGTGCCAGCAGCTCCGATCCGGGAGGGGGGGACTATGGCTACACCTTC. It encodes CASSSDPGGGDYGYTF. This chain connects TRBV9 to TRBJ1-2, with D perhaps matching TRBD1 (6 bases). The ends were cut back, 4 bases at V and 3 bases at J, with 19 bases in the middle. The CDR3 extends over 16 amino acids. Germline-derived CDR1 and CDR2 are SGDLS and YYNGEE.

This chain links TRBV7-8 with TRBJ2-7, with TRBD2 matching 7 bases. V was pared by 5 bases and J by 4 bases, with 5 bases of the junction left unmatched. In germline, CDR1 is SGHVS, CDR2 FQNEAQ. The CDR3 covers 13 residues. CDR3 residues: CASSRPGGYEQYF. CDR3 DNA: TGTGCCAGCAGCCGTCCGGGAGGATACGAGCAGTACTTC.

The chain carries TRBV4-2 and TRBJ1-5; TRBD1 agrees at 7 bases. The CDR3 runs 15 residues. The junction had 8 bases not matched to a gene; V was cut back by 0 bases and J by 9 bases. Germline V gene data show CDR1 as LGHNA and CDR2 as YNFKEQ. CDR3 sequence reads: CASSQDLGTVWPQHF. CDR3 nucleotides: TGTGCCAGCAGCCAAGATCTTGGGACAGTATGGCCCCAGCATTTT.

The chain recombines TRBV29-1 with TRBJ2-2; D is undetermined. Between the trimmed V and J ends, which lost 6 bases and 3 bases, there was a span of 5 bases. The V gene's germline CDR1 is SQVTM and CDR2 ANQGSEA. CDR3 size: 11 residues. The CDR3 DNA follows: TGCAGCGTAACAGACACCGGGGAGCTGTTTTTT. It specifies CSVTDTGELFF.

The V gene is TRBV7-8, the J gene TRBJ1-2, with D possibly being TRBD1 (5 bases). Trimming stripped 5 bases from V and 3 bases from J, with 16 bases between. Germline V lookup: CDR1 SGHVS, CDR2 FQNEAQ. The CDR3 is made up of 15 amino acids. The CDR3 nucleotides read TGTGCCAGCAGCATGGGTCAGGGAATTTACTATGGCTACACCTTC. It translates to CASSMGQGIYYGYTF.

The chain uses TRBV20-1 and TRBJ2-3; D is possibly TRBD2 (6 bases). CDR1 and CDR2 from the germline V gene are DFQATT and SNEGSKA (reference sequence). CDR3 length: 13 amino acids. V was clipped by 3 bases and J by 3 bases, with 10 bases between them. Here the CDR3 DNA reads TGCAGTGCTAGTTTAGGAGGGACAGATACGCAGTATTTT. Residues: CSASLGGTDTQYF.

The V call is TRBV7-6, the J call TRBJ2-1, with 7 bases fitting TRBD2. The trim removed 0 bases at V and 6 bases at J, leaving 5 bases unmatched. Per the germline V gene, CDR1 is SGHVS and CDR2 is FNYEAQ. The CDR3 is 15 residues long. The chain's CDR3 is CASSLAGLKGNEQFF. In DNA form, the CDR3 reads TGTGCCAGCAGCTTAGCGGGACTAAAGGGCAATGAGCAGTTCTTC.

The J gene is TRBJ2-5, the V gene TRBV5-6; 7 bases map to TRBD1. Germline V CDR1 and CDR2: SGHDT, YYEEEE. V lost 1 base to trimming and J lost 4 bases; unmatched junction nucleotides: 13. This CDR3 contains 17 residues. In nucleotides, the CDR3 is TGTGCCAGCAGCTTGCGTCTCCTGGACAGGAACCGAGAGACCCAGTACTTC. Translating gives CASSLRLLDRNRETQYF.

The rearrangement uses TRBV7-2 and TRBJ2-5; D remains ambiguous. Trimming stripped 4 bases from V and 0 bases from J, with 9 bases between. This CDR3 has 14 residues. In germline, CDR1 is SGHTA, CDR2 FQGNSA. In DNA, the CDR3 is TGTGCCAGCAGCTCGGGTCCTAACCAAGAGACCCAGTACTTC. This codes for CASSSGPNQETQYF.

The V call is TRBV7-8, the J call TRBJ2-5, with a possible D match to TRBD2 (6 bases). CDR3 length: 15 residues. V was cut by 1 base and J by 5 bases, with 14 bases left in between. Germline assignment: CDR1 SGHVS and CDR2 FQNEAQ. This CDR3 reads CASSLGGGMEETQYF. DNA for the CDR3: TGTGCCAGCAGCTTAGGTGGGGGGATGGAGGAGACCCAGTACTTC.

The gene calls are TRBV5-8 and TRBJ1-5, with 8 bases that match TRBD1. The CDR3 is 17 residues long. V gave up 2 bases and J gave up 9 bases; unmatched junction bases: 16. Germline V lookup: CDR1 SGHTS, CDR2 YDEGEE. The CDR3 protein is CASSFPSDRAGLGPQHF. As DNA, the CDR3 is TGTGCCAGCAGCTTTCCCTCGGACAGGGCCGGCCTAGGGCCCCAGCATTTT.

The chain joins TRBV30 to TRBJ1-4; D is possibly TRBD1 (6 bases). CDR3 size: 14 residues. V was shortened by 4 bases and J by 3 bases, with 12 bases between the two germline ends. Germline CDR1 and CDR2: GTSNPN and SVGIG (reference sequence). The CDR3 protein is CAWTEGQPNEKLFF. The CDR3 DNA reads TGTGCCTGGACGGAAGGACAGCCTAATGAAAAACTGTTTTTT.

CDR3 residues: CASSREGTSNYGYTF. For the CDR3, the DNA is TGTGCCAGCTCTCGGGAAGGGACTTCTAACTATGGCTACACCTTC. V gene TRBV18 combines with J gene TRBJ1-2; TRBD1 might be the D (5 bases). This CDR3 spans 15 amino acids. Looked up from germline, CDR1 is KGHSH and CDR2 is LQKENI. The germline V and J ends were trimmed by 6 bases and 0 bases, with 14 bases remaining between them.

The rearrangement joins TRBV2 to TRBJ1-6; 9 bases line up with TRBD1. After removal of 4 bases from V and 9 bases from J, the junction contained 7 bases not matched to a gene. The CDR3 is 15 amino acids. Germline loops: CDR1 SNHLY, CDR2 FYNNEI. CDR3 sequence reads: CASSGPGQGVSPLHF. As DNA, the CDR3 is TGTGCCAGCAGTGGGCCGGGACAGGGAGTTTCACCCCTCCACTTT.

The gene calls are TRBV9 and TRBJ1-4; tentatively, D is TRBD1 (5 bases). This CDR3 is built from 15 residues. The V gene lost 0 bases and the J gene lost 5 bases, with 11 bases spanning the gap. Germline-derived CDR1 and CDR2 are SGDLS and YYNGEE. The CDR3 nucleotides read TGTGCCAGCAGCGTAGCGGCAGGGTCGAATGAAAAACTGTTTTTT. Amino acids: CASSVAAGSNEKLFF.

The gene calls are TRBV5-4 and TRBJ2-1, with 12 bases fitting TRBD2. V dropped 4 bases and J dropped 6; count of bases not matched to a gene: 11. Germline V gene data show CDR1 as SGHNT and CDR2 as YYREEE (reference sequence). This CDR3 contains 17 residues. The CDR3 bases are TGTGCCAGCAGCCCACGGACTAGCGGGGTCCCCACCAATGAGCAGTTCTTC. It yields the protein CASSPRTSGVPTNEQFF.

This clone came up a few times. The chain is built from TRBV7-8 and TRBJ1-2, with D maybe TRBD1 (6 bases). The germline V and J ends were trimmed by 5 bases and 4 bases, with 11 bases remaining between them. Germline V lookup: CDR1 SGHVS, CDR2 FQNEAQ. This CDR3 comprises 13 residues. CDR3: CASSTGQVYGYTF. DNA of the CDR3: TGTGCCAGCAGCACGGGACAAGTCTATGGCTACACCTTC. The whole variable domain, remainder taken from reference TRBV7-8 and TRBJ1-2, is GAGVSQSPRYKVAKRGQDVALRCDPISGHVSLFWYQQALGQGPEFLTYFQNEAQLDKSGLPSDRFFAERPEGSVSTLKIQRTQQEDSAVYLCASSTGQVYGYTFGSGTRLTVV.

Only one count was recorded for this clone. The chain employs TRBV15 and TRBJ2-5; 9 nucleotides align to TRBD1. This CDR3 has 15 residues. With 3 bases clipped from V and 5 bases from J, the junction kept 7 bases outside the gene matches. Germline V gives CDR1 LNHNV, CDR2 YYDKDF (reference sequence). The DNA for the CDR3 is TGTGCCACCAGCAGGGGGGACAGGGTGGGCGAGACCCAGTACTTC. The encoded protein is CATSRGDRVGETQYF.

The chain recombines TRBV28 with TRBJ1-3; the D gene is possibly TRBD1 (6 bases). Germline loops: CDR1 MDHEN, CDR2 SYDVKM. With 2 bases removed from V and 1 base from J, the gap between germline ends came to 6 bases. This CDR3 has 14 amino acids. CDR3 sequence: CASSLGQSGNTIYF. DNA of the CDR3: TGTGCCAGCAGTTTAGGACAGTCTGGAAACACCATATATTTT.

The chain carries TRBV6-2 or TRBV6-3 and TRBJ1-3; D ambiguous. V lost 2 bases, J lost 0 bases, and 8 bases lay in between. The length of the CDR3 is 15 residues. Germline V gene lookup returns CDR1 MNHEY and CDR2 SVGEGT. In DNA form, the CDR3 reads TGTGCCAGCAGTTACGACAAGAGCTCTGGAAACACCATATATTTT. As protein: CASSYDKSSGNTIYF.

The chain has TRBV30 and TRBJ2-7; 9 bases align to TRBD2. J gave up 6 bases and V 0 bases, and 6 bases lay outside the gene matches. The germline V gene encodes CDR1 GTSNPN and CDR2 SVGIG (reference sequence). The CDR3 length is 14 residues. The DNA of the CDR3 is TGTGCCTGGAGTGTCGGGACTAGCAGGGCCGAGCAGTACTTC. It codes for CAWSVGTSRAEQYF.